Listed below are T cell receptor beta chains from one sample, sequenced in a study of blood T cell repertoires in COVID-19. The repertoire was sequenced with immunoSEQ multiplex PCR; TCRdb's copy has only in-frame clones and lacks some. The repertoire holds around 370,000 clones, with around 87% as singletons. The sample comprised peripheral blood. Receptors originate from a woman aged 45-60 years with COVID-19, enrolled during active disease. The CDR3 runs from the conserved cysteine through the conserved F or W. Fields, in order: V gene, J gene, CDR3 length, D gene, clone size, CDR3 protein, CDR3 DNA. D genes are given only for firm matches. Part of the rows lack a size; the others show once, few, many or a class for expanded clones.

V gene: TRBV19
J gene: TRBJ1-3
CDR3 length: 13
D gene: .
clone size: .
CDR3 protein: CASTPGPGNTIYF
CDR3 DNA: TGTGCCAGTACCCCTGGGCCTGGAAACACCATATATTTT

V gene: TRBV3-1/TRBV3-2
J gene: TRBJ2-1
CDR3 length: 18
D gene: TRBD2
clone size: .
CDR3 protein: CASSQNPGLAGSYNEQFF
CDR3 DNA: TGTGCCAGCAGCCAGAACCCGGGACTAGCGGGTAGTTACAATGAGCAGTTCTTC

V gene: TRBV9
J gene: TRBJ2-7
CDR3 length: 14
D gene: TRBD1
clone size: once
CDR3 protein: CASSAGTGNYEQYF
CDR3 DNA: TGTGCCAGCAGCGCCGGGACAGGGAACTACGAGCAGTACTTC

V gene: TRBV30
J gene: TRBJ2-7
CDR3 length: 15
D gene: TRBD1
clone size: .
CDR3 protein: CAWSVGTGGSYEQYF
CDR3 DNA: TGTGCCTGGAGTGTAGGGACAGGGGGCTCCTACGAGCAGTACTTC

V gene: TRBV2
J gene: TRBJ2-7
CDR3 length: 10
D gene: .
clone size: .
CDR3 protein: CASTLGEQYF
CDR3 DNA: TGTGCCAGCACCCTCGGCGAGCAGTACTTC

V gene: TRBV27
J gene: TRBJ2-7
CDR3 length: 14
D gene: TRBD2
clone size: .
CDR3 protein: CASRGLAGGHEQYF
CDR3 DNA: TGTGCCAGCAGGGGACTAGCGGGAGGCCACGAGCAGTACTTC

V gene: TRBV19
J gene: TRBJ2-3
CDR3 length: 13
D gene: .
clone size: .
CDR3 protein: CASSTVRTDTQYF
CDR3 DNA: TGTGCCAGTAGTACCGTGAGAACAGATACGCAGTATTTT

V gene: TRBV7-9
J gene: TRBJ1-6
CDR3 length: 13
D gene: .
clone size: .
CDR3 protein: CASSRPGVSPLHF
CDR3 DNA: TGTGCCAGCAGTCGTCCAGGGGTTTCACCCCTCCACTTT

V gene: TRBV14
J gene: TRBJ1-1
CDR3 length: 14
D gene: .
clone size: .
CDR3 protein: CASSQVSSNTEAFF
CDR3 DNA: TGTGCCAGCAGCCAAGTGTCTTCGAACACTGAAGCTTTCTTT

V gene: TRBV10-3
J gene: TRBJ1-4
CDR3 length: 12
D gene: .
clone size: .
CDR3 protein: CATAGVDEKLFF
CDR3 DNA: TGTGCCACCGCGGGGGTTGATGAAAAACTGTTTTTT

V gene: TRBV19
J gene: TRBJ1-1
CDR3 length: 15
D gene: TRBD1
clone size: .
CDR3 protein: CASSSSQGGRTEAFF
CDR3 DNA: TGTGCCAGTAGCTCCTCTCAGGGGGGACGCACTGAAGCTTTCTTT

V gene: TRBV2
J gene: TRBJ2-1
CDR3 length: 15
D gene: TRBD2
clone size: .
CDR3 protein: CASTTLGTRYNEQFF
CDR3 DNA: TGTGCCAGCACCACCCTAGGGACTAGGTACAATGAGCAGTTCTTC

V gene: TRBV19
J gene: TRBJ2-1
CDR3 length: 13
D gene: .
clone size: .
CDR3 protein: CASSIGPYNEQFF
CDR3 DNA: TGTGCCAGTAGTATAGGGCCCTACAATGAGCAGTTCTTC

V gene: TRBV6-4
J gene: TRBJ2-3
CDR3 length: 17
D gene: .
clone size: .
CDR3 protein: CASSGGGYNFGTDTQYF
CDR3 DNA: TGTGCCAGCAGTGGAGGAGGGTATAATTTCGGCACAGATACGCAGTATTTT

V gene: TRBV5-6
J gene: TRBJ2-3
CDR3 length: 15
D gene: TRBD2
clone size: .
CDR3 protein: CASSLVGLATDTQYF
CDR3 DNA: TGTGCCAGCAGCTTAGTGGGACTAGCGACAGATACGCAGTATTTT

V gene: TRBV4-2
J gene: TRBJ2-1
CDR3 length: 15
D gene: .
clone size: few
CDR3 protein: CASSEGAGQYNEQFF
CDR3 DNA: TGTGCCAGCAGCGAAGGGGCGGGTCAGTACAATGAGCAGTTCTTC

V gene: TRBV29-1
J gene: TRBJ1-3
CDR3 length: 11
D gene: .
clone size: .
CDR3 protein: CSVEVGNTIYF
CDR3 DNA: TGCAGCGTTGAAGTCGGGAACACCATATATTTT

V gene: TRBV11-3
J gene: TRBJ2-2
CDR3 length: 14
D gene: .
clone size: .
CDR3 protein: CASSQQGNTGELFF
CDR3 DNA: TGTGCCAGCAGCCAACAGGGTAACACCGGGGAGCTGTTTTTT

V gene: TRBV14
J gene: TRBJ1-1
CDR3 length: 16
D gene: .
clone size: once
CDR3 protein: CASSQDWWRPNTEAFF
CDR3 DNA: TGTGCCAGCAGCCAAGATTGGTGGAGGCCAAACACTGAAGCTTTCTTT

V gene: TRBV7-8
J gene: TRBJ2-1
CDR3 length: 18
D gene: .
clone size: .
CDR3 protein: CASSPGHRVSLGGDEQFF
CDR3 DNA: TGTGCCAGCAGCCCCGGGCACAGGGTGTCCCTTGGGGGGGATGAGCAGTTCTTC

V gene: TRBV7-8
J gene: TRBJ1-2
CDR3 length: 15
D gene: TRBD1
clone size: once
CDR3 protein: CASSTGTGVNYGYTF
CDR3 DNA: TGTGCCAGCAGCACAGGGACAGGGGTTAACTATGGCTACACCTTC

V gene: TRBV6-2/TRBV6-3
J gene: TRBJ2-5
CDR3 length: 14
D gene: TRBD2
clone size: few
CDR3 protein: CASSSSSGRETQYF
CDR3 DNA: TGTGCCAGCAGCTCCTCTAGCGGGAGGGAGACCCAGTACTTC

V gene: TRBV6-2/TRBV6-3
J gene: TRBJ2-1
CDR3 length: 19
D gene: TRBD2
clone size: .
CDR3 protein: CASSPRGAGASGAYNEQFF
CDR3 DNA: TGTGCCAGCAGTCCCCGCGGGGCGGGGGCTAGCGGGGCGTACAATGAGCAGTTCTTC

V gene: TRBV9
J gene: TRBJ2-5
CDR3 length: 16
D gene: .
clone size: .
CDR3 protein: CASSVGRLGAPETQYF
CDR3 DNA: TGTGCCAGCAGCGTAGGTAGGCTAGGAGCCCCGGAGACCCAGTACTTC

V gene: TRBV6-1
J gene: TRBJ1-6
CDR3 length: 13
D gene: .
clone size: once
CDR3 protein: CASSDRGDSPLHF
CDR3 DNA: TGTGCCAGCAGTGACAGGGGAGATTCACCCCTCCACTTT

V gene: TRBV27
J gene: TRBJ1-3
CDR3 length: 16
D gene: TRBD1
clone size: .
CDR3 protein: CASSPSDRVFGNTIYF
CDR3 DNA: TGTGCCAGCAGTCCCTCTGACAGGGTATTCGGAAACACCATATATTTT

V gene: TRBV19
J gene: TRBJ1-6
CDR3 length: 17
D gene: TRBD1
clone size: .
CDR3 protein: CASSIEGTGTYNSPLHF
CDR3 DNA: TGTGCCAGTAGTATAGAGGGGACAGGGACCTATAATTCACCCCTCCACTTT

V gene: TRBV2
J gene: TRBJ1-2
CDR3 length: 12
D gene: .
clone size: .
CDR3 protein: CASSGGLYGYTF
CDR3 DNA: TGTGCCAGCAGTGGGGGGCTCTATGGCTACACCTTC

V gene: TRBV4-1
J gene: TRBJ2-7
CDR3 length: 16
D gene: TRBD2
clone size: .
CDR3 protein: CASSQGVASGAYEQYF
CDR3 DNA: TGCGCCAGCAGCCAAGGGGTGGCTAGCGGGGCCTACGAGCAGTACTTC

V gene: TRBV4-3
J gene: TRBJ2-7
CDR3 length: 13
D gene: .
clone size: few
CDR3 protein: CATHGGEPYEQYF
CDR3 DNA: TGCGCCACCCATGGCGGGGAACCCTACGAGCAGTACTTC

V gene: TRBV6-5
J gene: TRBJ1-1
CDR3 length: 11
D gene: .
clone size: .
CDR3 protein: CASITRGEAFF
CDR3 DNA: TGTGCCAGCATAACCAGAGGTGAAGCTTTCTTT

V gene: TRBV5-1
J gene: TRBJ2-3
CDR3 length: 13
D gene: .
clone size: .
CDR3 protein: CASSLSIRDTQYF
CDR3 DNA: TGCGCCAGCAGCTTGTCTATCAGGGATACGCAGTATTTT

V gene: TRBV19
J gene: TRBJ1-2
CDR3 length: 14
D gene: TRBD1
clone size: .
CDR3 protein: CASKHDRAIYGYTF
CDR3 DNA: TGTGCCAGTAAGCATGACAGGGCTATTTATGGCTACACCTTC

V gene: TRBV6-6
J gene: TRBJ1-2
CDR3 length: 15
D gene: .
clone size: many
CDR3 protein: CASNLGGVGAYGYTF
CDR3 DNA: TGTGCCAGCAACTTAGGGGGAGTCGGCGCATATGGCTACACCTTC

V gene: TRBV11-3
J gene: TRBJ2-7
CDR3 length: 12
D gene: .
clone size: .
CDR3 protein: CASSGPTYEQYF
CDR3 DNA: TGTGCCAGCAGCGGTCCTACCTACGAGCAGTACTTC

V gene: TRBV19
J gene: TRBJ1-2
CDR3 length: 13
D gene: TRBD1
clone size: .
CDR3 protein: CASRQTGSGGYTF
CDR3 DNA: TGTGCCAGTAGACAGACAGGGAGTGGAGGCTACACCTTC

V gene: TRBV12-3/TRBV12-4
J gene: TRBJ1-2
CDR3 length: 11
D gene: .
clone size: .
CDR3 protein: CASRGRGGYTF
CDR3 DNA: TGTGCCAGCAGGGGAAGGGGTGGCTACACCTTC

V gene: TRBV12-5
J gene: TRBJ2-5
CDR3 length: 15
D gene: TRBD2
clone size: .
CDR3 protein: CASAFLAGGVEAQYF
CDR3 DNA: TGTGCTAGTGCCTTCCTAGCGGGGGGGGTTGAGGCCCAGTACTTC

V gene: TRBV27
J gene: TRBJ1-3
CDR3 length: 16
D gene: TRBD1
clone size: once
CDR3 protein: CASSSGQGSSGNTIYF
CDR3 DNA: TGTGCCAGCAGTTCAGGACAGGGGTCTTCTGGAAACACCATATATTTT

V gene: TRBV18
J gene: TRBJ1-5
CDR3 length: 16
D gene: .
clone size: .
CDR3 protein: CASSLSGTTMNQPQHF
CDR3 DNA: TGTGCCAGCTCACTCTCAGGGACAACAATGAATCAGCCCCAGCATTTT

V gene: TRBV18
J gene: TRBJ1-2
CDR3 length: 14
D gene: .
clone size: .
CDR3 protein: CASSPLGTTYGYTF
CDR3 DNA: TGTGCCAGCTCACCCCTCGGGACAACCTATGGCTACACCTTC